This passage covers 3 T cell receptor beta chains from one sample sequenced in a study of Graves' ophthalmopathy and Graves' hyperthyroidism. CDR3 regions of TCR beta were amplified from RNA transcripts. HTBI primers were employed in first-round RT-PCR, then a second-round multiplex PCR followed. TCRdb called the multiplex PCR reads again in MiXCR, with one record for every CDR3 protein. The sample carries about 370,000 distinct CDR3 sequences, approximately 18% recorded once. The sample comprised peripheral blood. The receptors here all came from an adult woman with stable Graves' hyperthyroidism.

This clonotype was counted at least ten times. This sequence joins TRBV6-4 and TRBJ1-1; TRBD1 might be the D (5 bases). V was clipped by 7 bases and J by 1 base, with 25 bases between them. CDR1 is MRHNA, CDR2 SNTAGT, per germline. The CDR3 is 18 amino acids. This CDR3 is CASNLGGELVVRNTEAFF. In DNA, the CDR3 is TGTGCCAGCAACCTCGGAGGGGAGTTGGTCGTAAGGAACACTGAAGCTTTCTTT.

This clonotype was recorded many times. This chain uses TRBV18 with TRBJ2-5; 11 nucleotides agree with TRBD2. The trim removed 6 bases at V and 2 bases at J, leaving 8 bases unmatched. CDR3 length: 16 amino acids. Germline V gene lookup returns CDR1 KGHSH and CDR2 LQKENI. The CDR3 loop reads CASSPTGLAAQETQYF. The CDR3 nucleotides read TGTGCCAGCTCCCCCACGGGACTAGCGGCACAAGAGACCCAGTACTTC.

This clonotype came up many times. The chain has TRBV11-3 and TRBJ1-2; D is unclear. Germline-derived CDR1 and CDR2 are SGHNT and YENEEA. With 0 bases removed from V and 7 bases from J, the gap between germline ends came to 9 bases. The CDR3 sequence is 13 residues long. CDR3 nucleotide sequence: TGTGCCAGCAGCTTAGATATGGCCGGTGGCTACACCTTC. Translated: CASSLDMAGGYTF.